This entry lists 7 T cell receptor beta chains sequenced from one sample in a study of T cell responses to AZD1222 COVID-19 vaccine (dated by TCRdb to 2020 to 2022). The time point label corresponds to: about 28 days (+/-7) after the second vaccine dose. The library relied on the immunoSEQ multiplex PCR assay. Sourced from immuneACCESS, this table was stored by TCRdb with only in-frame sequences that have V and J called. A share of the clones is absent; for the studies checked, an unresolved V gene accounts for under half, and the remainder has no known explanation. Within this sample are about 100,000 clones, with approximately 90% of them counted one time only. Around 8% of the sample rests with the top ten. The input for sequencing was peripheral blood, taken 28 days after the second AZD1222 dose. These TCRs come from an adult who received the AZD1222 COVID-19 vaccine.

This sequence joins TRBV30 and TRBJ1-5; maybe TRBD1 (6 bases). CDR1 is GTSNPN and CDR2 is SVGIG in the germline V gene (reference sequence). The CDR3 runs 12 residues. Trimming stripped 5 bases from V and 3 bases from J, with 8 bases between. The CDR3 nucleotides are TGTGCCTGGGGACAGTTCAATCAGCCCCAGCATTTT. Protein sequence: CAWGQFNQPQHF. Complete variable domain (other parts from reference TRBV30 and TRBJ1-5): SQTIHQWPATLVQPVGSPLSLECTVEGTSNPNLYWYRQAAGRGLQLLFYSVGIGQISSEVPQNLSASRPQDRQFILSSKKLLLSDSGFYLCAWGQFNQPQHFGDGTRLSIL.

The chain employs TRBV7-9 and TRBJ1-1; D not resolved. Germline CDR1 and CDR2: SEHNR and FQNEAQ (reference sequence). This CDR3 spans 13 amino acids. The V end lost 5 bases, the J end lost 2 bases, and 9 bases lay between the germline ends. This chain's CDR3 is CASSLSLNTEAFF. CDR3 DNA: TGTGCCAGCAGCCTAAGCCTAAACACTGAAGCTTTCTTT.

V gene TRBV24-1 combines with J gene TRBJ2-1; D uncertain. In germline, CDR1 is KGHDR, CDR2 SFDVKD. V lost 1 base and J lost 8, with 11 bases in between. The CDR3 has 14 amino acids. The CDR3, as DNA: TGTGCCACCAGTGATTTTGGGCCCGTGGATGAGCAGTTCTTC. It is translated as CATSDFGPVDEQFF.

The CDR3, as DNA: TGTGCCAGCAATCGGGGTTGGGAGGGAGGGGTCCGGAACGAGCAGTACTTC. It translates to CASNRGWEGGVRNEQYF. The V call is TRBV6-6, the J call TRBJ2-7; 7 nucleotides agree with TRBD2. Losses at the gene ends were 7 bases for V and 5 bases for J; bases not matched to a gene: 20. Per germline, CDR1 MNHNY and CDR2 SVGAGI (reference sequence). This CDR3 has 17 amino acids.

This rearrangement joins TRBV29-1 to TRBJ2-3; 10 bases map to TRBD2. With 8 bases clipped from V and 0 bases from J, the junction kept 8 bases outside the gene matches. The CDR3 consists of 15 residues. The germline gives CDR1 SQVTM, CDR2 ANQGSEA. This CDR3 is CSSKRTSGSTDTQYF. The CDR3, as DNA: TGCAGCTCTAAACGGACTAGCGGTAGCACAGATACGCAGTATTTT.

V gene TRBV6-5 combines with J gene TRBJ2-5; 7 bases align to TRBD1. Trimming at V came to 6 bases and at J to 5 bases, leaving 9 bases not matched to a gene. Germline V gene lookup returns CDR1 MNHEY and CDR2 SVGAGI. The CDR3 runs 14 residues. This CDR3 is CASRETGLGETQYF. CDR3 coding DNA: TGTGCCAGCAGGGAGACAGGGTTGGGGGAGACCCAGTACTTC.

The chain links TRBV11-3 to TRBJ2-2; either TRBD1 or TRBD2 may fit D (5 bases each). CDR1 is SGHNT and CDR2 is YENEEA in the germline V gene. Trimming shortened V by 2 bases and J by 9 bases, and 10 bases separated the two germline ends. This CDR3 region has 13 residues. The CDR3 reads CASSLQGARELFF. DNA of the CDR3: TGTGCCAGCAGCTTACAGGGAGCTCGGGAGCTGTTTTTT.